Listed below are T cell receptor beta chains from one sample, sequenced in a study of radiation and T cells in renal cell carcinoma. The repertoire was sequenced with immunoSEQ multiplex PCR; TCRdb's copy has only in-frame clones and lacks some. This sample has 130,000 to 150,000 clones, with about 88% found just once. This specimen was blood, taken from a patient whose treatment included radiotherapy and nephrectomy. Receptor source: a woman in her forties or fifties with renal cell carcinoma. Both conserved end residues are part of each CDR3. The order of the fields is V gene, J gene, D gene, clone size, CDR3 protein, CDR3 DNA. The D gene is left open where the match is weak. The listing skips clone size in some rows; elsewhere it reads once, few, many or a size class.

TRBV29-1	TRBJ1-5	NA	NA	CSVEGPGRNQPQHF	TGCAGCGTTGAAGGGCCAGGCCGCAATCAGCCCCAGCATTTT
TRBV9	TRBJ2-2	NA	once	CASSVVWTGKGTGELFF	TGTGCCAGCAGCGTAGTCTGGACGGGAAAGGGGACCGGGGAGCTGTTTTTT
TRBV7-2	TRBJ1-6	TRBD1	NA	CASSKGAFEGSPLHF	TGTGCCAGCAGCAAGGGGGCCTTCGAGGGTTCACCCCTCCACTTT
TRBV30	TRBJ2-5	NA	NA	CAWRGRGREETQYF	TGTGCCTGGAGGGGACGGGGGCGAGAAGAGACCCAGTACTTC
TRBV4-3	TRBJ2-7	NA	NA	CASSQEPGRLYEQYF	TGCGCCAGCAGCCAAGAACCAGGCCGACTGTACGAGCAGTACTTC
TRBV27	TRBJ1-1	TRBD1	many	CASSLSGTGLNTEAFF	TGTGCCAGCAGTTTATCGGGGACAGGGCTGAACACTGAAGCTTTCTTT
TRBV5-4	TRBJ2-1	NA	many	CASSGGVGNEQFF	TGTGCCAGCAGCGGGGGCGTTGGGAATGAGCAGTTCTTC
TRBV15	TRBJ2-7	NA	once	CATSRVDRNDEQYF	TGTGCCACCAGCAGGGTGGACAGAAATGACGAGCAGTACTTC
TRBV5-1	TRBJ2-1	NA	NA	CASRSGSYNEQFF	TGCGCCAGCAGGTCGGGTTCCTACAATGAGCAGTTCTTC
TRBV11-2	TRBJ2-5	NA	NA	CASSLGFRGGVETQYF	TGTGCCAGCAGCTTAGGATTTAGGGGAGGTGTGGAGACCCAGTACTTC
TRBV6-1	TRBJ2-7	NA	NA	CASSERSDRVQYF	TGTGCCAGCAGTGAGAGGTCCGATAGGGTGCAGTACTTC
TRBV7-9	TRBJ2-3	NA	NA	CASRSRTAFTDTQYF	TGTGCCAGCCGGAGCCGGACGGCTTTCACAGATACGCAGTATTTT
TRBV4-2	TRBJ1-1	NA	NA	CASSPLGGDTEAFF	TGTGCCAGCAGCCCCCTTGGGGGGGATACTGAAGCTTTCTTT
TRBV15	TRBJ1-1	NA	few	CATSRGSIRRAFF	TGTGCCACCAGCAGAGGCTCGATCCGAAGAGCTTTCTTT
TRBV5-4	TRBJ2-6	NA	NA	CASSLAGTSNVLTF	TGTGCCAGCAGCTTGGCTGGGACATCCAACGTCCTGACTTTC
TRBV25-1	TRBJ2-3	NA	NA	CASSEYRAQYF	TGTGCCAGCAGTGAATATCGGGCGCAGTATTTT
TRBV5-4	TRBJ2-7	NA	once	CASSLGGDEQYF	TGTGCCAGCAGCTTAGGGGGGGACGAGCAGTACTTC